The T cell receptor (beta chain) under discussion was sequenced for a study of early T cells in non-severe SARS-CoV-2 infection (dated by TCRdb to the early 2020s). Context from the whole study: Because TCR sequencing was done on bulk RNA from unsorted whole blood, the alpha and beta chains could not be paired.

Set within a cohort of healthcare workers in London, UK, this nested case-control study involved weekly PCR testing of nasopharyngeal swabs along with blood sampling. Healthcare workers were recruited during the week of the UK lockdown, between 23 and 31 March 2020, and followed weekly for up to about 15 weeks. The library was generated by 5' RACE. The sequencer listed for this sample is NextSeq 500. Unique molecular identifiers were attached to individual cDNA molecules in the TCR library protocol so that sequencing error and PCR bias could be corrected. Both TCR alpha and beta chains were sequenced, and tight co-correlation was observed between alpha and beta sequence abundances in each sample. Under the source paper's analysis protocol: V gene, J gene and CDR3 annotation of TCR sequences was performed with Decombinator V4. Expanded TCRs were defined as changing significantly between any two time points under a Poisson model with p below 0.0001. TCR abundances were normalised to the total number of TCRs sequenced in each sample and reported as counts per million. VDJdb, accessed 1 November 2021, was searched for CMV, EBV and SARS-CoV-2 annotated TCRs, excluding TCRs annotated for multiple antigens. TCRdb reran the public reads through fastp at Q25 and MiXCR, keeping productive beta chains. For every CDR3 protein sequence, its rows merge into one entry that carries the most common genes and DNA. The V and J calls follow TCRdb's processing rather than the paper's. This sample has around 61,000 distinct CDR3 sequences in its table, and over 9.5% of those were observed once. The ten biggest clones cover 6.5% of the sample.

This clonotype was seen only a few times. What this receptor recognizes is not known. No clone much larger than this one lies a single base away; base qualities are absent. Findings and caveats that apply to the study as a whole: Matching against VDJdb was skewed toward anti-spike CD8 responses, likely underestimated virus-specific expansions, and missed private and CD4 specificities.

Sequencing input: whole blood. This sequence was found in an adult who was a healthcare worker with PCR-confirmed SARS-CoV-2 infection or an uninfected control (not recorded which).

The DNA sequence follows: TGTGCCAGCACGGGACTAGCGGGAGTCAATGAGCAGTTCTTC. The encoded protein is CASTGLAGVNEQFF. This chain is built from TRBV12-3 or TRBV12-4 and TRBJ2-1, and 14 bases in between align with TRBD2. For this chain, trimming is 7 bases at the V end and 6 bases at the J end, and the number of junction bases without a gene match is 2. The CDR3 holds 14 amino acids from the cysteine to the phenylalanine. The sequence is cut down to CDR3 DNA, 42 bases in frame from base 1.